This T cell receptor beta chain appears in the sequencing data of a study of shared clonotypes between healthy human individuals. Findings and caveats of the study: A handful of donors shared 4.5% to 6.5% of their naive CD4 clonotypes. Rarefaction indicated that sorted-subset sequencing remained incomplete although depth was large. Clonotype sharing among donors likely depends on sequencing depth.

CDR3 length equals 18 residues. CDR1 and CDR2 from the germline V gene are SGHRS and YFSETQ. The V end lost 4 bases, the J end lost 0 bases, and 21 bases lay between the germline ends. In regard to this clone: What it binds is not known.

TCRdb keeps only in-frame clones here, not all; method: immunoSEQ multiplex PCR. Seen here are about 330,000 clones, roughly 91% observed once, and the top ten hold 15% to 20%. This TCR derives from a man aged 18 to 30 in good health. Sequencing input: memory CD8+ T cells sorted from blood. Subset in this sample: CD45RO+ cells pooled with CCR7-negative TemRA cells. The genes are TRBV5-1 and TRBJ2-3; either TRBD1 or TRBD2 may fit D (7 bases each). For the CDR3, the DNA is TGCGCCAGCAGCCATTGGGCTCAGGGGGACTATAGCACAGATACGCAGTATTTT. Translation gives CASSHWAQGDYSTDTQYF.